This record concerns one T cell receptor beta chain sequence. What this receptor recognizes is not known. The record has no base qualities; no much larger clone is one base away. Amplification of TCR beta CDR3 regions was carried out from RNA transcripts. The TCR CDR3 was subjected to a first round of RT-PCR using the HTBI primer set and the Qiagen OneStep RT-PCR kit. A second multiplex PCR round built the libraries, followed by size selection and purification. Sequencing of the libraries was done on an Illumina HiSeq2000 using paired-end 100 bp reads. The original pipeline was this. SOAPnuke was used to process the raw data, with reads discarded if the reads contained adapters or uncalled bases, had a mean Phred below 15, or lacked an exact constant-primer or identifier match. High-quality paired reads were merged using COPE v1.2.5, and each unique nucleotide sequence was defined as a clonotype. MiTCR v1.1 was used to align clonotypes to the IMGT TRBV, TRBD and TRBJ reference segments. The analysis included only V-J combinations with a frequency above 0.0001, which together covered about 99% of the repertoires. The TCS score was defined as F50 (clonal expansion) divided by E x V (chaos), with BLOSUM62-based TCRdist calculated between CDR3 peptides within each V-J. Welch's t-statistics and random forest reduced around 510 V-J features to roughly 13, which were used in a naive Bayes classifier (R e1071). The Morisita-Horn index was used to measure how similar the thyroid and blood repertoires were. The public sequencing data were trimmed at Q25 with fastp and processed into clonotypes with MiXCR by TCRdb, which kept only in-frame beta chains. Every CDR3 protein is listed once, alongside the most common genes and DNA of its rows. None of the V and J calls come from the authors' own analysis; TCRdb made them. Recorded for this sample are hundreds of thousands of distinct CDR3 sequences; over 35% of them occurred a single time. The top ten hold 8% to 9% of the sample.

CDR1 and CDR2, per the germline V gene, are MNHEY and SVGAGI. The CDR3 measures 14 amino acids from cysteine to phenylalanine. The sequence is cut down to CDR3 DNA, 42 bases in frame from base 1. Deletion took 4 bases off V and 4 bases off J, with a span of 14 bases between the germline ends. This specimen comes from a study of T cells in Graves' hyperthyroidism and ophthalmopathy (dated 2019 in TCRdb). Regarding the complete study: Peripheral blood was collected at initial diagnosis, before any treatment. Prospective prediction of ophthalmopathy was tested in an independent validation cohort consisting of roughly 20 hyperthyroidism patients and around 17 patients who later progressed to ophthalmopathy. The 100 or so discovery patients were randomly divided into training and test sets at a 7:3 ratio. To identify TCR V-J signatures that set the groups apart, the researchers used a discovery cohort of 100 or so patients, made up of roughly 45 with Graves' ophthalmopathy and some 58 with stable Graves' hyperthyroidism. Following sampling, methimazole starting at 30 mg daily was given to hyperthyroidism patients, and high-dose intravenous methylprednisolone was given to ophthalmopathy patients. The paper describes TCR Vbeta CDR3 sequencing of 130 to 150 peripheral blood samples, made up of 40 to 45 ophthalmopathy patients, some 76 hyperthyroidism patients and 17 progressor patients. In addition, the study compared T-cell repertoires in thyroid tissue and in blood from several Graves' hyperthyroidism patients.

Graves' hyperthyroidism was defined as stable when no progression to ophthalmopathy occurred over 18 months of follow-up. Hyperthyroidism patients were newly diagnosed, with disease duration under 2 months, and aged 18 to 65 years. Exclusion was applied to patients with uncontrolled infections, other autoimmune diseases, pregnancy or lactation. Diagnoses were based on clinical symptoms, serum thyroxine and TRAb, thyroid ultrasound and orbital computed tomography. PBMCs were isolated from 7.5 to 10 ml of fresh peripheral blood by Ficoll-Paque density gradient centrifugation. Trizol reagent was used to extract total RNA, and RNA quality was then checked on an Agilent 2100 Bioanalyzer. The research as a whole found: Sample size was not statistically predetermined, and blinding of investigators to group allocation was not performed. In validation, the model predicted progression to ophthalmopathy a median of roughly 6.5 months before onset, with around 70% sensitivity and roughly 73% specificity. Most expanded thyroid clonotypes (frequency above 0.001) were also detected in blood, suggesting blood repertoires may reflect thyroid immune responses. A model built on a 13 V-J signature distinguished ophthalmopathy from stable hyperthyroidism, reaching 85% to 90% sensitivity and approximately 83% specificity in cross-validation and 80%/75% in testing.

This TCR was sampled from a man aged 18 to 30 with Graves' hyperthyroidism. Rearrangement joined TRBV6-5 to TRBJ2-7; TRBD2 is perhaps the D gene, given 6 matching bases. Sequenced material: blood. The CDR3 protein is CASSSWDSVYEQYF. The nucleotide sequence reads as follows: TGTGCCAGCAGTTCTTGGGACTCCGTTTACGAGCAGTACTTC.